Only a few counts were recorded for the clone carrying this TCR beta chain. Its target is not known. This sample is part of a study of T cell responses to AZD1222 COVID-19 vaccine. Study-level findings and limits: Most donors were white British, females outnumbered males, and clonal diversity was possibly underestimated. Of spike-specific TCRs, nearly half reportedly target regions left unmutated in variants.

Sequencing was performed with immunoSEQ multiplex PCR; in TCRdb, only in-frame clones are kept and a portion is missing. Altogether 98,000 or so clones are present, around nine tenths being singletons, with the ten largest covering about 8.7%. This CDR3 is 13 amino acids long. Germline CDR1 reads MDHEN; CDR2 reads SYDVKM. Trimming pared 8 bases from V and 8 bases from J, leaving 18 bases between. This specimen consisted of peripheral blood, obtained on day 0 of AZD1222 vaccination. This receptor was obtained from an adult in good health. The chain uses TRBV28 and TRBJ1-2, with TRBD1 as a possible D gene (5 bases). This chain's CDR3 is CASGRQKFEGYTF. In DNA form, the CDR3 reads TGTGCCAGCGGACGACAGAAGTTTGAGGGCTACACCTTC.